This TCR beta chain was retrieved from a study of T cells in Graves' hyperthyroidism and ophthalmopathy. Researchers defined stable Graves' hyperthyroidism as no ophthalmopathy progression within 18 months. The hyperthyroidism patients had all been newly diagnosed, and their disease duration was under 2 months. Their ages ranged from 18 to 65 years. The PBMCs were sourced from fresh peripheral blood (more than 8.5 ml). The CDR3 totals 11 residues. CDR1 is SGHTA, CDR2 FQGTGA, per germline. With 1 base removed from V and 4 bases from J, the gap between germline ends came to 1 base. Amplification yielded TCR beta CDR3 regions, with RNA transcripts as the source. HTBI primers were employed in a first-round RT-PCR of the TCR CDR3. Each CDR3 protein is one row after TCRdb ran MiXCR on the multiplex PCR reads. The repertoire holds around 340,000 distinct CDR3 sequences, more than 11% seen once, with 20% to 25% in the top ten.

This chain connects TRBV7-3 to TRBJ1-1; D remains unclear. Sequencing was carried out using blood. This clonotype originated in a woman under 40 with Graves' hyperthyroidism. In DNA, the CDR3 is TGTGCCAGCAGCTTAATCACTGAAGCTTTCTTT. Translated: CASSLITEAFF.